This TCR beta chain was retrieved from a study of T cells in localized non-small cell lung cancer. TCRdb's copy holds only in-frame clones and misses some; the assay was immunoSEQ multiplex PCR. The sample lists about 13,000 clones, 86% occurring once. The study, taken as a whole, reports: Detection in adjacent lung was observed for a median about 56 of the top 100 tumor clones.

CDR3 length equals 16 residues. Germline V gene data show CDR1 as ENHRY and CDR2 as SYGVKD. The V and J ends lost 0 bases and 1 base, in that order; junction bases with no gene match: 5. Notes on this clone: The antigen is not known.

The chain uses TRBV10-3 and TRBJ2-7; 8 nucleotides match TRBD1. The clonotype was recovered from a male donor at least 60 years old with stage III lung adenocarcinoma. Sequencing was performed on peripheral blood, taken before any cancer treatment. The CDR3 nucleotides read TGTGCCATCAGTGAGTCGGGGACAGGCGGGTCCTACGAGCAGTACTTC. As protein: CAISESGTGGSYEQYF.